The next 7 T cell receptor beta chains were all read from a single sample in a study of T cell repertoires in cytomegalovirus infection. TCRdb reanalysed the reads using MiXCR and keeps one entry per CDR3 protein. In the table there are about 160,000 distinct CDR3 sequences, roughly 22% of which are singletons. No antigen has been assigned to these receptors. The starting material was CD8+ T cells from cultured PBMCs, obtained from culture after CMV antigen stimulation. The receptor set was obtained from a human donor in good health (CMV status not recorded). Some clones in this sample may be carry-over from other donors' samples.

The gene calls are TRBV15 and TRBJ2-3; D not certain. Looked up from germline, CDR1 is LNHNV and CDR2 is YYDKDF (reference sequence). The CDR3 sequence is 14 residues long. V lost 4 bases and J lost 4, with 12 bases in between. CDR3 loop: CATSIYMSADTQYF. In nucleotides, the CDR3 is TGTGCCACCAGCATCTATATGTCCGCAGATACGCAGTATTTT.

This clonotype was observed many times. This chain links TRBV27 with TRBJ2-1; TRBD1 agrees at 9 bases. CDR1 and CDR2 (germline): MNHEY, SMNVEV (reference sequence). This CDR3 is built from 16 residues. V gave up 5 bases and J gave up 7 bases; unmatched junction bases: 12. The DNA of the CDR3 is TGTGCCAGCAGTCCATTCGTGACAGGGGGTAATAATGAGCAGTTCTTC. It specifies CASSPFVTGGNNEQFF.

The table lists this clonotype with a few counts. The chain uses TRBV4-2 and TRBJ1-2, with D possibly matching TRBD1 (5 bases). The germline V and J ends were trimmed by 0 bases and 2 bases, with 10 bases remaining between them. The CDR3 contains 15 residues. Germline V gives CDR1 LGHNA, CDR2 YNFKEQ. The chain's CDR3 is CASSQENPGNYGYTF. The DNA of the CDR3 is TGTGCCAGCAGCCAAGAAAACCCAGGGAACTATGGCTACACCTTC.

The J gene is TRBJ2-7, the V gene TRBV12-5; D may be TRBD1 (6 bases). The germline gives CDR1 LGHNT, CDR2 FRNRAP. V was pared by 9 bases and J by 9 bases, with 9 bases between. The CDR3 consists of 9 residues. The CDR3 protein is CARGAGQYF. The CDR3 region has the DNA TGTGCTAGGGGGGCGGGGCAGTACTTC.

The chain joins TRBV7-9 to TRBJ1-1; D unclear. Germline V gives CDR1 SEHNR, CDR2 FQNEAQ (reference sequence). V was shortened by 6 bases and J by 8 bases, with 13 bases between the two germline ends. CDR3 length: 12 amino acids. The CDR3 DNA reads TGTGCCAGCAGACATCAGGATCCAGAAGCTTTCTTT. Translation: CASRHQDPEAFF.

This clonotype was counted between two and nine times. The gene calls are TRBV6-1 and TRBJ2-4, with D uncertain. The CDR3 consists of 13 residues. Germline V gives CDR1 MNHNS, CDR2 SASEGT. With 3 bases removed from V and 6 bases from J, the gap between germline ends came to 9 bases. In nucleotides, the CDR3 is TGTGCCAGCAGTGATTTCGAGAGAAACATTCAGTACTTC. It is translated as CASSDFERNIQYF.

This chain links TRBV5-1 with TRBJ1-1; D is possibly TRBD1 (5 bases). The CDR3 loop spans 15 amino acids. Germline CDR1 SGHRS, CDR2 YFSETQ. V shed 0 bases and J shed 5 bases, with 14 bases lying between them. This CDR3 reads CASSLGFGAGTEAFF. The CDR3 coding sequence is TGCGCCAGCAGCTTGGGGTTCGGGGCCGGGACTGAAGCTTTCTTT.